The 10 T cell receptor beta chains given below trace back to one sample, sequenced in a study of T-cell reconstitution after alpha-beta-depleted transplantation in children. Unique molecular identifiers were used in preparing the TCRbeta library. Via MiXCR, TCRdb re-called the PCR reads, giving one row per CDR3 protein. The sample includes some 290,000 distinct CDR3 sequences, approximately 23% of them seen just once. The specimen comprised PBMCs, mostly from graft donor cells, sampled 180 days after TCRalphabeta/CD19-depleted stem cell transplant. Source of these receptors: a male patient younger than 18 who had a stem cell transplant for acute lymphoblastic leukemia, so the T cells may come from the graft donor.

The table lists this clonotype with a few counts. The chain joins TRBV11-2 to TRBJ2-5; the D is unclear. Germline assignment: CDR1 SGHAT and CDR2 FQNNGV. The CDR3 loop spans 17 amino acids. V was clipped by 0 bases and J by 4 bases, with 18 bases between them. The CDR3 nucleotides read TGTGCCAGCAGCTTAGATGTTACACGAATCCCCCGAGAGACCCAGTACTTC. Amino acid sequence: CASSLDVTRIPRETQYF.

This chain joins TRBV20-1 and TRBJ1-4; TRBD1 matches at 9 bases. The CDR3 covers 17 residues. Germline CDR1 is DFQATT and CDR2 is SNEGSKA (reference sequence). With V trimmed by 5 bases and J by 8 bases, 18 bases remained unmatched. CDR3 DNA sequence: TGCAGTGCTCTTTGGGGGGGGACAGGGTTCCTCGGGGAAAAACTGTTTTTT. Residues: CSALWGGTGFLGEKLFF.

In its sample, this clonotype was seen a few times. The chain couples TRBV29-1 to TRBJ2-1; 8 bases align to TRBD2. The CDR3 is made up of 15 amino acids. V lost 3 bases, J lost 1 base, and 5 bases stayed unmatched. Germline V lookup: CDR1 SQVTM, CDR2 ANQGSEA. CDR3 region: CSVEPVAGSYNEQFF. Written as DNA, the CDR3 is TGCAGCGTTGAGCCTGTAGCGGGATCCTACAATGAGCAGTTCTTC.

There are a few counts of this clonotype. This chain links TRBV5-1 with TRBJ2-1; 9 positions agree with TRBD1. The length of the CDR3 is 16 residues. After removal of 3 bases from V and 5 bases from J, the junction contained 9 bases not matched to a gene. Germline CDR1 reads SGHRS; CDR2 reads YFSETQ. The CDR3 DNA is TGCGCCAGCAGCTCGGCCCCCGGGACAGGGAACAATGAGCAGTTCTTC. Its protein product is CASSSAPGTGNNEQFF. Complete variable domain (other parts from reference TRBV5-1 and TRBJ2-1): KAGVTQTPRYLIKTRGQQVTLSCSPISGHRSVSWYQQTPGQGLQFLFEYFSETQRNKGNFPGRFSGRQFSNSRSEMNVSTLELGDSALYLCASSSAPGTGNNEQFFGPGTRLTVL.

This clonotype was detected only a few times. This chain joins TRBV12-3 or TRBV12-4 and TRBJ2-7; tentatively, D is TRBD1 (5 bases). This CDR3 comprises 14 residues. V was trimmed by 1 base and J by 5 bases, leaving 12 bases between them. CDR3 DNA: TGTGCCAGCAGTTTAGGTAACAGGATAAACGAGCAGTACTTC. This gives the protein CASSLGNRINEQYF.

This clonotype occurred a few times. This sequence may be a read error, since a much larger clone differs from it by one base. The chain joins TRBV12-3 or TRBV12-4 to TRBJ2-1, with a tentative D call TRBD1 (6 bases). Between the trimmed V and J ends, which lost 3 bases and 8 bases, there was a span of 11 bases. The CDR3 is made up of 13 amino acids. CDR3 in amino acids: CASSFPGVDEQFF. Here the CDR3 DNA reads TGTGCCAGCAGTTTCCCAGGGGTGGATGAGCAGTTCTTC.

A few counts support this clonotype. The chain links TRBV10-1 to TRBJ2-1; D is unresolved. The germline V gene has CDR1 WNHNN and CDR2 SYGVQD (reference sequence). Trimming left V 2 bases short and J 5 bases short, with 4 bases between. The CDR3 is made up of 12 amino acids. CDR3 sequence: CASSETDNEQFF. DNA for the CDR3: TGCGCCAGCAGTGAGACCGACAATGAGCAGTTCTTC.

This clonotype was seen only once. This chain links TRBV7-6 with TRBJ2-1; TRBD2 might be the D (6 bases). Trimming pared 1 base from V and 0 bases from J, leaving 10 bases between. Germline lookup yields CDR1 SGHVS and CDR2 FNYEAQ. This CDR3 has 16 residues. CDR3 bases: TGTGCCAGCAGCTTAGAGCGGGTGATCTCCTACAATGAGCAGTTCTTC. Translation: CASSLERVISYNEQFF. The whole variable domain, filled in from reference TRBV7-6 and TRBJ2-1, reads GAGVSQSPRYKVTKRGQDVALRCDPISGHVSLYWYRQALGQGPEFLTYFNYEAQQDKSGLPNDRFSAERPEGSISTLTIQRTEQRDSAMYRCASSLERVISYNEQFFGPGTRLTVL.

This rearrangement joins TRBV29-1 to TRBJ2-3, with D tentatively TRBD2 (6 bases). V was cut by 6 bases and J by 0 bases, with 13 bases left in between. The CDR3 length is 14 residues. Germline V gives CDR1 SQVTM, CDR2 ANQGSEA. As DNA, the CDR3 is TGCAGCGTCCGGCGGGGCGGGAGCACAGATACGCAGTATTTT. Protein: CSVRRGGSTDTQYF.

The chain has TRBV25-1 and TRBJ2-5; 9 bases map to TRBD1. The CDR3 consists of 14 residues. Trimming cost V 6 bases and J 5 bases; bases outside gene matches: 7. Germline CDR1 reads MGHDK; CDR2 reads SYGVNS. The CDR3 protein is CASRDNRGRETQYF. CDR3 bases: TGTGCCAGCAGGGACAACAGGGGGCGGGAGACCCAGTACTTC.